The clone carrying this TCR beta chain has ten or more counts. This library used around 0.4 ug RNA and molecular barcoded adaptors spanning alpha/delta and beta/gamma chains. In TCRdb, the reads were re-called with MiXCR into one record per CDR3 protein. The sample lists about 130,000 distinct CDR3 sequences; over 10% were seen once. This entry is derived from a study of read filtering for tumor transcriptome and immune sequencing. Study-wide background: Among patients, approximately 16 were male and more than 12 female, aged about 40 to 90 (mean about 72). By R-ISS, stages I, II and III held around 8, 15 and 7 patients.

The germline gives CDR1 MGHRA, CDR2 YSYEKL. The V gene lost 5 bases and the J gene lost 10 bases, with 12 bases spanning the gap. This CDR3 has 12 amino acids. Sampling of bone marrow took place during active disease in every patient. The gene calls are TRBV4-1 and TRBJ2-1; the D gene is possibly TRBD1 (6 bases). The clonotype was recovered from a donor over 35 with multiple myeloma. The sequenced material came from a population of CD138-negative cells sorted from bone marrow. The CDR3 nucleotides read TGCGCCAGCAGCAGGACAGACGCCGAGCAGTTCTTC. It specifies CASSRTDAEQFF.